These 24 T cell receptor beta chains were all obtained from the same sample, sequenced in a study of shared clonotypes between healthy human individuals. CD45RO negativity and positive selection for CCR7 defined naive CD8 cells, a population that excluded terminally differentiated effector memory CD45RA+ cells. TCRdb keeps only in-frame clones here, not all; method: immunoSEQ multiplex PCR. The sample includes 2 million to 2.5 million clones, approximately 94% of them seen just once. Sequencing was done on a sample of naive CD8+ T cells from PBMCs. These receptors were collected from a man in his late teens or twenties in good health. Some clones in this sample may be carry-over from other donors' samples.

V usage is TRBV6-5 and J usage is TRBJ2-2, with 7 positions matching TRBD1. The CDR3 length is 16 residues. Trimming removed 2 bases from V and 5 bases from J; junction bases left unmatched: 8. CDR1 is MNHEY and CDR2 is SVGAGI in the germline V gene. The CDR3 here is CASSYTTYRGTGELFF. The CDR3 DNA follows: TGTGCCAGCAGTTACACGACATACAGGGGTACCGGGGAGCTGTTTTTT.

This clone was recorded only once. This sequence joins TRBV28 and TRBJ2-3; D tentatively reads TRBD1 or TRBD2 (6 bases each). V was pared by 2 bases and J by 2 bases, with 14 bases between. The CDR3 covers 16 residues. Looked up from germline, CDR1 is MDHEN and CDR2 is SYDVKM. The CDR3 nucleotides are TGTGCCAGCAGTTTACGGGGGACACTTTCCACAGATACGCAGTATTTT. It codes for CASSLRGTLSTDTQYF. Variable domain in full (rest from reference TRBV28 and TRBJ2-3): DVKVTQSSRYLVKRTGEKVFLECVQDMDHENMFWYRQDPGLGLRLIYFSYDVKMKEKGDIPEGYSVSREKKERFSLILESASTNQTSMYLCASSLRGTLSTDTQYFGPGTRLTVL.

V and J are TRBV11-3 and TRBJ2-2, with D possibly matching TRBD2 (6 bases). Germline V CDR1 and CDR2: SGHNT, YENEEA. CDR3 size: 14 residues. V was cut by 4 bases and J by 8 bases, with 14 bases left in between. The CDR3 loop is CASSSRDLRGELFF. CDR3 nucleotide sequence: TGTGCCAGCAGCTCCCGGGACTTACGGGGGGAGCTGTTTTTT.

For this clone: Other DNA sequences from this sample encode an identical CDR3 as well. The rearrangement links TRBV7-9 to TRBJ1-2, with 9 bases that match TRBD1. CDR3 length: 15 amino acids. After removal of 5 bases from V and 4 bases from J, the junction contained 8 bases not matched to a gene. CDR1 and CDR2 from the germline V gene are SEHNR and FQNEAQ (reference sequence). For the CDR3, the DNA is TGTGCCAGCAGCGCCACAGGGGGCGCAGGCTATGGCTACACCTTC. It translates to CASSATGGAGYGYTF.

V and J are TRBV30 and TRBJ1-2; 9 positions match TRBD1. The germline V gene has CDR1 GTSNPN and CDR2 SVGIG (reference sequence). The V gene end was trimmed by 3 bases and the J gene end by 7 bases; junction bases not matched to a gene: 12. The CDR3 contains 15 residues. CDR3: CAWSEPPGQGLGYTF. CDR3 DNA sequence: TGTGCCTGGAGCGAACCCCCGGGACAGGGACTTGGCTACACCTTC.

This chain joins TRBV13 and TRBJ2-5; unclear D gene. The length of the CDR3 is 12 residues. Trimming removed 5 bases from V and 5 bases from J, with 9 bases in between. Looked up from germline, CDR1 is PRHDT and CDR2 is FYEKMQ (reference sequence). The CDR3 nucleotides are TGTGCCAGCAGCCAAAGATTGGAGACCCAGTACTTC. It encodes CASSQRLETQYF. The complete variable domain, with remaining parts taken from reference TRBV13 and TRBJ2-5, reads AAGVIQSPRHLIKEKRETATLKCYPIPRHDTVYWYQQGPGQDPQFLISFYEKMQSDKGSIPDRFSAQQFSDYHSELNMSSLELGDSALYFCASSQRLETQYFGPGTRLLVL.

This rearrangement joins TRBV4-3 to TRBJ1-2; 7 bases line up with TRBD1. In germline, CDR1 is LGHNA, CDR2 YSLEER. The CDR3 runs 15 residues. After removal of 4 bases from V and 0 bases from J, the junction contained 5 bases not matched to a gene. The CDR3, as DNA: TGCGCCAGCAGCCGTGGGACAGTAACTAACTATGGCTACACCTTC. This codes for CASSRGTVTNYGYTF.

This chain uses TRBV4-2 with TRBJ2-1; perhaps TRBD1 as D (5 bases). This CDR3 is 15 amino acids long. Deletions cut 0 bases from V and 6 bases from J, with 12 bases between. Looked up from germline, CDR1 is LGHNA and CDR2 is YNFKEQ. In DNA, the CDR3 is TGTGCCAGCAGCCAAGATTCGACAGCTTTCAATGAGCAGTTCTTC. It specifies CASSQDSTAFNEQFF.

CDR3 bases: TGCGCCAGCAGCGGGGGCGGGGCAGGGATGACCTACGAGCAGTACTTC. It encodes CASSGGGAGMTYEQYF. J is TRBJ2-7 and V is TRBV5-1; D possibly uses TRBD1 or TRBD2 (6 bases each). Looked up from germline, CDR1 is SGHRS and CDR2 is YFSETQ. The CDR3 has 16 residues. The ends were cut back, 4 bases at V and 2 bases at J, with 19 bases in the middle.

The V and J genes are TRBV7-8 and TRBJ1-1; 7 bases are shared with TRBD1. After removal of 6 bases from V and 1 base from J, the junction contained 14 bases not matched to a gene. The germline CDR1 and CDR2 sequences are SGHVS and FQNEAQ. This CDR3 comprises 17 residues. CDR3 sequence reads: CASREGDSGSPNTEAFF. As DNA, the CDR3 is TGTGCCAGCAGGGAGGGGGACAGTGGGAGCCCGAACACTGAAGCTTTCTTT.

In DNA, the CDR3 is TGTGCCAGCAGTTCGACTCTCGGACAGGCCTCTGGAAACACCATATATTTT. This gives the protein CASSSTLGQASGNTIYF. The chain links TRBV27 to TRBJ1-3; 7 bases line up with TRBD1. V lost 4 bases to trimming and J lost 0 bases; unmatched junction nucleotides: 9. CDR3 size: 17 residues. The V gene's germline CDR1 is MNHEY and CDR2 SMNVEV (reference sequence).

The CDR3 nucleotides read TGTGCCAGCAGCTTAGCCGGACCCCACGTGAGGGCCACCGGGGAGCTGTTTTTT. Its protein product is CASSLAGPHVRATGELFF. V and J are TRBV7-2 and TRBJ2-2; tentative D call: TRBD2 (5 bases). The CDR3 loop spans 18 amino acids. Deletions cut 0 bases from V and 4 bases from J, with 18 bases between. Germline V gene sequence: CDR1 SGHTA, CDR2 FQGNSA.

The gene calls are TRBV29-1 and TRBJ2-7; 10 bases align to TRBD1. The CDR3 covers 15 residues. The V segment lost 0 bases and the J segment 4 bases; nucleotides outside the gene matches: 6. Germline V gene data show CDR1 as SQVTM and CDR2 as ANQGSEA. This CDR3 reads CSVEDGGTGVYEQYF. The CDR3 DNA sequence: TGCAGCGTTGAAGATGGAGGGACAGGGGTATACGAGCAGTACTTC.

V is TRBV5-6 and J is TRBJ2-7, with a possible D match to TRBD2 (6 bases). Trimming cost V 6 bases and J 3 bases, with 16 bases left between them. The CDR3 consists of 14 residues. Germline V lookup: CDR1 SGHDT, CDR2 YYEEEE. The CDR3 reads CASTPGVGNYEQYF. The CDR3 DNA follows: TGTGCCAGCACCCCGGGAGTGGGAAACTACGAGCAGTACTTC.

The rearrangement joins TRBV27 to TRBJ2-7; 7 positions match TRBD1. The CDR3 spans 16 residues. CDR1 MNHEY and CDR2 SMNVEV come from the germline V gene (reference sequence). Losses at the gene ends were 1 base for V and 6 bases for J; bases not matched to a gene: 12. Here the CDR3 reads CASSLFKRQGIAEQYF. Here the CDR3 DNA reads TGTGCCAGCAGTTTATTCAAGAGACAGGGTATTGCCGAGCAGTACTTC.

The chain recombines TRBV7-9 with TRBJ1-4; TRBD1 agrees at 10 bases. Germline CDR1 and CDR2: SEHNR and FQNEAQ (reference sequence). The V segment lost 3 bases and the J segment 5 bases; nucleotides outside the gene matches: 6. This CDR3 region has 16 residues. The CDR3 here is CASSLPPGQGNEKLFF. The CDR3 nucleotides are TGTGCCAGCAGCTTGCCCCCGGGACAGGGGAATGAAAAACTGTTTTTT.

Points on this clone: In the same sample, other DNA sequences code for this CDR3. The gene calls are TRBV28 and TRBJ2-7; D call uncertain. V was pared by 6 bases and J by 2 bases, with 5 bases between. The V gene's germline CDR1 is MDHEN and CDR2 SYDVKM. This CDR3 contains 11 residues. The CDR3 DNA reads as TGTGCCAGCAGCTACACCTACGAGCAGTACTTC. Amino acids: CASSYTYEQYF.

Of note for this clone: Distinct nucleotide sequences in the sample also encode this CDR3. The V and J genes are TRBV25-1 and TRBJ1-5; no definite D call. Germline V gene sequence: CDR1 MGHDK, CDR2 SYGVNS. CDR3 length: 13 residues. V was trimmed by 3 bases and J by 4 bases, leaving 7 bases between them. The CDR3 sequence is CASSDGDNQPQHF. CDR3 coding DNA: TGTGCCAGCAGTGACGGAGATAATCAGCCCCAGCATTTT.

Details on this clone: The sample carries other DNA sequences with the same CDR3. This chain uses TRBV4-1 with TRBJ2-7; 7 nucleotides agree with TRBD2. The germline CDR1 and CDR2 sequences are MGHRA and YSYEKL. Unmatched junction bases numbered 4, after V lost 1 base and J lost 1 base. CDR3 size: 15 residues. The CDR3 DNA is TGCGCCAGCAGCCAAGGACTAGCAACATCCTACGAGCAGTACTTC. This gives the protein CASSQGLATSYEQYF.

This chain joins TRBV5-4 and TRBJ1-2, with D unresolved. V was clipped by 0 bases and J by 4 bases, with 4 bases between them. The germline V gene has CDR1 SGHNT and CDR2 YYREEE (reference sequence). The CDR3 has 12 amino acids. CDR3 protein: CASSLVTYGYTF. DNA for the CDR3: TGTGCCAGCAGCTTGGTTACCTATGGCTACACCTTC.

Comment on this clone: Other DNA sequences in this sample translate to the same CDR3. The J gene is TRBJ2-1, the V gene TRBV5-1, with D possibly being TRBD1 (6 bases). Between the trimmed V and J ends, which lost 4 bases and 3 bases, there was a span of 8 bases. The CDR3 has 13 residues. Germline lookup yields CDR1 SGHRS and CDR2 YFSETQ. The CDR3 reads CASSPDSYNEQFF. As DNA, the CDR3 is TGCGCCAGCAGCCCGGACAGCTACAATGAGCAGTTCTTC. The full variable domain, rest sourced from reference TRBV5-1 and TRBJ2-1, is KAGVTQTPRYLIKTRGQQVTLSCSPISGHRSVSWYQQTPGQGLQFLFEYFSETQRNKGNFPGRFSGRQFSNSRSEMNVSTLELGDSALYLCASSPDSYNEQFFGPGTRLTVL.

The chain recombines TRBV7-2 with TRBJ1-1; possible D gene TRBD1, 6 bases. Trimming left V 2 bases short and J 3 bases short, with 13 bases between. Germline-derived CDR1 and CDR2 are SGHTA and FQGNSA. The CDR3 is made up of 15 amino acids. Here the CDR3 reads CASSLNTGAYTEAFF. CDR3 in DNA: TGTGCCAGCAGCTTAAATACGGGGGCCTACACTGAAGCTTTCTTT.

The chain uses TRBV9 and TRBJ2-2, with 7 bases identical to TRBD2. The CDR3 length is 16 residues. With V trimmed by 0 bases and J by 5 bases, 7 bases remained unmatched. CDR1 and CDR2 from the germline V gene are SGDLS and YYNGEE. The CDR3 spells CASSVASGRETGELFF. CDR3 DNA sequence: TGTGCCAGCAGCGTAGCTTCAGGGAGGGAAACCGGGGAGCTGTTTTTT. Looking up the rest from reference TRBV9 and TRBJ2-2 gives the full variable domain: DSGVTQTPKHLITATGQRVTLRCSPRSGDLSVYWYQQSLDQGLQFLIQYYNGEERAKGNILERFSAQQFPDLHSELNLSSLELGDSALYFCASSVASGRETGELFFGEGSRLTVL.

The chain uses TRBV10-3 and TRBJ1-1; D unclear. CDR1 ENHRY and CDR2 SYGVKD come from the germline V gene. Trimming took 0 bases from V and 1 from J, leaving 9 bases between them. The CDR3 spans 15 residues. The CDR3 DNA reads as TGTGCCATCAGTGAGTCTTATTCGGCGAACACTGAAGCTTTCTTT. Its protein is CAISESYSANTEAFF.